This section outlines one T cell receptor beta chain sequence together with its context. Its antigen is not identified. The sample comes from a study of post-analysis software for immune sequencing data. Findings and limits, study-wide: Patients carried roughly 5 TRBV segments more frequently than controls did, and TRBV5-6, TRBV5-1 and TRBV20-1 were among them.

TCR beta cDNA libraries included unique molecular identifiers. TCRdb used MiXCR to reprocess the PCR reads, holding one entry per CDR3 protein. The profile shows 550,000 to 700,000 distinct CDR3 sequences, roughly 47% of them singletons. The CDR3 runs 16 residues. Per germline, CDR1 SEHNR and CDR2 FQNEAQ (reference sequence). The source is a girl aged 5-17 years with multiple sclerosis. The J gene is TRBJ2-4, the V gene TRBV7-9; TRBD1 might be the D (6 bases). The J call may be mistaken, given a closer DNA end match to TRBJ2-7. The sample was blood. The CDR3 region has the DNA TGTGCCAGCAGCGGCGGACAGCTTACCTTCGGGTACGAGCAGTACTTC. This sequence encodes CASSGGQLTFGYEQYF.